This TCR beta chain is drawn from a study of technical replicates of blood from a few donors. This clone was seen a single time. TCRdb's copy holds only in-frame clones and misses some; the assay was immunoSEQ multiplex PCR. The sample carries 85,000 to 95,000 clones, almost 97% recorded once. The CDR3 is made up of 14 amino acids. This sequence originates from a human donor in good health. The chain recombines TRBV21-1 with TRBJ2-7; TRBD1, the D gene given by the table, was not confirmed from the DNA. TRBV21-1 counts as a pseudogene. Sequenced sample: T cells isolated from PBMCs. The CDR3 DNA reads as TGTGCCAGCAGCAAAAGACAGGACCTATACGAGCAGTACTTC. Translated, it gives CASSKRQDLYEQYF.